There are a few counts of the clone carrying this T cell receptor beta chain. The data derive from a study of response to subunit inactivated influenza vaccine. J lost 3 bases, V lost 4 bases, and 11 bases had no gene match. CDR1 is SGHRS and CDR2 is YFSETQ in the germline V gene. The length of the CDR3 is 16 residues. Each CDR3 protein gets one entry after TCRdb re-called the RT-PCR reads with MiXCR. Of about 540,000 distinct CDR3 sequences in the sample, less than 25% were seen once. These data also formed part of another study, on T cells expressing NK-cell markers. That report adds: As the method of synthesis, 5'RACE template switching with UMIs yielded TCR beta cDNA. About 6 donors had dominant NKG2C+ clonotypes that comprised about 1.0-8% of their CD8+ T cells.

The chain couples TRBV5-1 to TRBJ2-7, with TRBD2 matching over 9 bases. This sample comprised CD4+ T cells sorted from PBMCs, obtained approximately 12 days after vaccination. This TCR derives from a man aged 45-65 years who received an inactivated influenza vaccine. Here the CDR3 DNA reads TGCGCCAGCAGCCCCGGTAGCGGGGGCCTCGTCTACGAGCAGTACTTC. This gives the protein CASSPGSGGLVYEQYF.